This T cell receptor beta chain was identified during a study of CD8 T cells in Susac syndrome. Study details: At blood draw, Susac syndrome patients were therapy-naive, on corticosteroids, or on intravenous immunoglobulin alone.

Sequencing targeted TCR beta in T cells from blood (CD8+ and CD4+). TEMRA cells underwent FACS enrichment and CD8+ and CD4+ T cells underwent negative isolation. Random hexamers were used to reverse transcribe the RNA input (about 0.45 to 1 ug). Amplification of TCR beta CDR3 was carried out by immunoSEQ multiplex PCR, which covered 54 Vbeta and 13 Jbeta segments. TCRdb independently ran MiXCR on the immunoSEQ multiplex PCR reads; one entry per CDR3 protein. The data contain about 190,000 distinct CDR3 sequences, 95% of them singletons. This clonotype was seen once. The CDR3 is 15 amino acids. V was clipped by 1 base and J by 0 bases, with 9 bases between them. The germline gives CDR1 MDHEN, CDR2 SYDVKM.

The TCR originated in a human donor with Susac syndrome. The source material was CD8+ T cells from PBMCs. The genes are TRBV28 and TRBJ1-2; D uncertain. DNA of the CDR3: TGTGCCAGCAGTTTATTTGGGGAAGCTAACTATGGCTACACCTTC. Translating gives CASSLFGEANYGYTF.